Listed here are 26 T cell receptor beta chains from one sample, sequenced in a study of CD8+ T cells in alopecia areata. Extracted RNA was reverse transcribed into cDNA, the sequencing template. The method was immunoSEQ multiplex PCR; TCRdb's version includes in-frame clones alone and lacks a portion of them. In the table there are about 120,000 clones, roughly three fifths of which are singletons. Treatment meaning: oral pan-JAK inhibitor, 5-10 mg twice daily. Sequences were derived from CD8+ T cells sorted from blood, sampled at week 24, from a patient treated with tofacitinib. The receptors come from a human donor with alopecia areata.

This clone has only one observation. V usage is TRBV6-4 and J usage is TRBJ2-1, with 9 nucleotides matching TRBD2. The CDR3 consists of 16 residues. Germline CDR1 reads MRHNA; CDR2 reads SNTAGT. Germline trimming cut 2 bases from V and 7 bases from J; bases unmatched to any gene: 9. CDR3 sequence: CASSDRPGLALNEQFF. In DNA form, the CDR3 reads TGTGCCAGCAGTGACCGACCGGGACTAGCTTTAAATGAGCAGTTCTTC.

This clone was picked up one time. The chain has TRBV9 and TRBJ2-2; D unclear. This CDR3 has 14 residues. Per the germline V gene, CDR1 is SGDLS and CDR2 is YYNGEE. V was clipped by 4 bases and J by 1 base, with 8 bases between them. CDR3 region: CASSFLLNTGELFF. The CDR3 nucleotides read TGTGCCAGCAGCTTCCTTTTGAACACCGGGGAGCTGTTTTTT.

The chain is built from TRBV4-1 and TRBJ1-2; tentatively, D is TRBD1 (5 bases). The length of the CDR3 is 15 residues. Germline V gene lookup returns CDR1 MGHRA and CDR2 YSYEKL. V lost 4 bases and J 2 bases, leaving 14 bases between the germline ends. This chain's CDR3 is CASSPGSGQNYGYTF. The CDR3 coding sequence is TGCGCCAGCAGCCCCGGATCAGGGCAGAACTATGGCTACACCTTC.

In this sample, this clone turned up many times. The chain carries TRBV5-6 and TRBJ1-6; D is unclear. The ends were cut back, 4 bases at V and 11 bases at J, with 10 bases in the middle. The germline CDR1 and CDR2 sequences are SGHDT and YYEEEE. The CDR3 loop spans 12 amino acids. CDR3 region: CASSEENAPLHF. As DNA, the CDR3 is TGTGCCAGCAGCGAAGAGAACGCACCCCTCCACTTT.

This clone has only a few counts. V and J are TRBV10-2 and TRBJ2-1; the D gene is possibly TRBD2 (6 bases). Germline loops: CDR1 WSHSY, CDR2 SAAADI. V lost 4 bases to trimming and J lost 8 bases, with 12 bases between them. The CDR3 sequence is 13 residues long. DNA for the CDR3: TGCGCCAGCAGTGTAACTAGCAGCGATGAGCAGTTCTTC. Amino acid sequence: CASSVTSSDEQFF.

This rearrangement joins TRBV6-5 to TRBJ1-1; TRBD1 agrees at 12 bases. Germline lookup yields CDR1 MNHEY and CDR2 SVGAGI. CDR3 length equals 16 residues. After removal of 4 bases from V and 0 bases from J, the junction contained 3 bases not matched to a gene. This CDR3 is CASSWGQGALNTEAFF. CDR3 coding DNA: TGTGCCAGCAGTTGGGGACAGGGGGCTCTGAACACTGAAGCTTTCTTT.

The V and J genes are TRBV7-9 and TRBJ1-2, with D unresolved. There are 12 residues in the CDR3. The V and J ends lost 1 base and 6 bases respectively, with 6 bases between them. Germline V gene data show CDR1 as SEHNR and CDR2 as FQNEAQ (reference sequence). This CDR3 is CASSLEGNGYTF. The CDR3 bases are TGTGCCAGCAGCTTAGAAGGGAATGGCTACACCTTC.

Points on this clone: Given the absence of the conserved phenylalanine or tryptophan at the CDR3 end, a read error is likely. V and J are TRBV13 and TRBJ2-3; 8 bases fit TRBD2. The V gene's germline CDR1 is PRHDT and CDR2 FYEKMQ (reference sequence). The V segment lost 5 bases and the J segment 0 bases; nucleotides outside the gene matches: 10. This CDR3 has 17 residues. Here the CDR3 DNA reads TGTGCCAGCAGCCCGAGGAGCGGGGGTTTTAGCACAGATACGCAGTATCTT. Its protein is CASSPRSGGFSTDTQYL.

This clone was counted a single time. The chain links TRBV27 to TRBJ2-3; tentative D call: TRBD2 (6 bases). CDR1 MNHEY and CDR2 SMNVEV come from the germline V gene (reference sequence). V was shortened by 2 bases and J by 5 bases, with 14 bases between the two germline ends. This CDR3 has 15 amino acids. The CDR3 spells CASSLMAGSQDTQYF. In DNA, the CDR3 is TGTGCCAGCAGTTTAATGGCGGGGTCACAAGATACGCAGTATTTT.

The chain has TRBV10-3 and TRBJ2-7; 8 bases fit TRBD1. V was clipped by 2 bases and J by 3 bases; unmatched bases: 0. CDR1 and CDR2 from the germline V gene are ENHRY and SYGVKD. This CDR3 spans 13 amino acids. The DNA for the CDR3 is TGTGCCATCAGTGAGGGACAGGGCTACGAGCAGTACTTC. It is translated as CAISEGQGYEQYF.

V is TRBV9 and J is TRBJ2-3; 10 nucleotides align to TRBD2. Germline values: CDR1 SGDLS, CDR2 YYNGEE. The V and J ends lost 3 bases and 5 bases, in that order; junction bases with no gene match: 15. The CDR3 covers 18 residues. CDR3 residues: CASSDDALLAGEGDTQYF. CDR3 DNA: TGTGCCAGCAGCGACGATGCTCTGCTAGCGGGGGAAGGAGATACGCAGTATTTT. Looking up the rest from reference TRBV9 and TRBJ2-3 gives the full variable domain: DSGVTQTPKHLITATGQRVTLRCSPRSGDLSVYWYQQSLDQGLQFLIQYYNGEERAKGNILERFSAQQFPDLHSELNLSSLELGDSALYFCASSDDALLAGEGDTQYFGPGTRLTVL.

This chain connects TRBV20-1 to TRBJ2-7; possibly TRBD2 for D (5 bases). Germline assignment: CDR1 DFQATT and CDR2 SNEGSKA (reference sequence). V lost 4 bases to trimming and J lost 6 bases, with 10 bases between them. The length of the CDR3 is 11 residues. Here the CDR3 DNA reads TGCAGTGCTATGATTCGGGGCGAGCAGTACTTC. This encodes CSAMIRGEQYF.

This clone was picked up a small number of times. The gene calls are TRBV12-5 and TRBJ2-5, with 7 bases aligning to TRBD1. Trimming cost V 1 base and J 2 bases; bases outside gene matches: 4. Per germline, CDR1 LGHNT and CDR2 FRNRAP. CDR3 length: 15 residues. The CDR3 coding sequence is TGTGCTAGTGGTTTGGACAGGGACAGTCAAGAGACCCAGTACTTC. As protein: CASGLDRDSQETQYF.

The genes are TRBV5-1 and TRBJ2-2; D not resolved. V lost 0 bases, J lost 3 bases, and 6 bases lay in between. The CDR3 spans 14 residues. Germline assignment: CDR1 SGHRS and CDR2 YFSETQ. Here the CDR3 reads CASSLAGDTGELFF. The CDR3 DNA reads TGCGCCAGCAGCTTGGCTGGGGACACCGGGGAGCTGTTTTTT.

This chain uses TRBV30 with TRBJ2-6, with a possible D match to TRBD2 (6 bases). From germline, CDR1 is GTSNPN and CDR2 SVGIG (reference sequence). With 1 base removed from V and 2 bases from J, the gap between germline ends came to 6 bases. This CDR3 spans 14 amino acids. This CDR3 reads CAWSAGAGANVLTF. The CDR3, as DNA: TGTGCCTGGAGTGCGGGGGCTGGGGCCAACGTCCTGACTTTC.

The rearrangement joins TRBV5-4 to TRBJ2-4, with D perhaps TRBD1 (6 bases). This CDR3 is built from 15 residues. V shed 0 bases and J shed 9 bases, with 16 bases lying between them. Germline V lookup: CDR1 SGHNT, CDR2 YYREEE (reference sequence). The CDR3 loop reads CASSLDNGTGIIQYF. The CDR3 nucleotides read TGTGCCAGCAGCTTGGACAACGGAACAGGGATCATTCAGTACTTC.

In this sample, this clone turned up a few times. The chain couples TRBV5-8 to TRBJ2-3, with 10 bases identical to TRBD2. Germline CDR1 reads SGHTS; CDR2 reads YDEGEE. The V and J ends lost 5 bases and 1 base, in that order; junction bases with no gene match: 1. The CDR3 is 14 residues long. As DNA, the CDR3 is TGTGCCAGCAGTCTAGCGGGGGGCACAGATACGCAGTATTTT. Translating it yields CASSLAGGTDTQYF.

This sequence joins TRBV11-2 and TRBJ1-1; TRBD1 agrees at 8 bases. The V segment lost 2 bases and the J segment 1 base; nucleotides outside the gene matches: 9. Looked up from germline, CDR1 is SGHAT and CDR2 is FQNNGV. CDR3 length: 17 residues. The CDR3 nucleotides read TGTGCCAGCAGCTTACCCAAAGGACAGGGAGCGAACACTGAAGCTTTCTTT. It is translated as CASSLPKGQGANTEAFF.

This sequence joins TRBV5-1 and TRBJ2-1, with 8 positions matching TRBD1. J was trimmed by 0 bases and V by 4 bases; bases with no gene match: 6. Looked up from germline, CDR1 is SGHRS and CDR2 is YFSETQ. The CDR3 has 16 residues. The CDR3 reads CASSEDRDSSYNEQFF. The CDR3 nucleotides are TGCGCCAGCAGCGAGGACAGGGATTCCTCCTACAATGAGCAGTTCTTC.

The J gene is TRBJ2-3, the V gene TRBV4-3, with D possibly matching TRBD1 (5 bases). CDR3 length: 17 amino acids. Per germline, CDR1 LGHNA and CDR2 YSLEER. V lost 0 bases and J lost 2, with 15 bases in between. Here the CDR3 reads CASSQDPQGTTTDTQYF. In nucleotides, the CDR3 is TGCGCCAGCAGCCAAGATCCCCAGGGCACCACCACAGATACGCAGTATTTT.

This chain connects TRBV7-2 to TRBJ1-5, with a tentative D call TRBD1 (5 bases). Trimming stripped 5 bases from V and 6 bases from J, with 14 bases between. CDR3 length: 14 residues. The germline CDR1 and CDR2 sequences are SGHTA and FQGNSA. CDR3 region: CASSETGTSQPQHF. CDR3 bases: TGTGCCAGCAGCGAAACAGGTACTAGTCAGCCCCAGCATTTT.

This clone was seen only a few times. The chain uses TRBV29-1 and TRBJ1-2, with D tentatively TRBD1 (5 bases). The CDR3 spans 13 residues. Germline CDR1 and CDR2: SQVTM and ANQGSEA. Trimming cost V 7 bases and J 5 bases, with 17 bases left between them. CDR3 protein: CSAWTSGTYGYTF. The DNA for the CDR3 is TGCAGCGCCTGGACCTCCGGGACGTATGGCTACACCTTC.

The genes are TRBV2 and TRBJ2-7; no firm D call. The CDR3 consists of 13 residues. The germline V and J ends were trimmed by 8 bases and 2 bases, with 13 bases remaining between them. The germline V gene has CDR1 SNHLY and CDR2 FYNNEI. The CDR3, as DNA: TGTGCCAGCCATTGGACGGCAACCTACGAGCAGTACTTC. Protein: CASHWTATYEQYF.

V and J are TRBV15 and TRBJ2-7; D is possibly TRBD2 (6 bases). CDR1 and CDR2 (germline): LNHNV, YYDKDF (reference sequence). The length of the CDR3 is 15 residues. Trimming shortened V by 2 bases and J by 7 bases, and 18 bases separated the two germline ends. The CDR3 region is CATSRLAESSGEQYF. The CDR3 DNA follows: TGTGCCACCAGCAGATTAGCGGAATCATCGGGTGAGCAGTACTTC.

This chain uses TRBV4-3 with TRBJ2-7, with TRBD1 matching over 10 bases. V dropped 4 bases and J dropped 4; count of bases not matched to a gene: 4. Germline assignment: CDR1 LGHNA and CDR2 YSLEER. The CDR3 totals 14 residues. In nucleotides, the CDR3 is TGCGCCAGCAGCCCCGGGACAGGGGTGTACGAGCAGTACTTC. As protein: CASSPGTGVYEQYF.

The chain carries TRBV30 and TRBJ1-1, with 7 bases that match TRBD1. The germline V gene has CDR1 GTSNPN and CDR2 SVGIG (reference sequence). The CDR3 is 15 amino acids. V trimming: 6 bases; J trimming: 5 bases; junction bases outside the gene matches: 15. The CDR3 DNA follows: TGTGCCTGCCAAGACGCTGAGACAGGGAGGACTGAAGCTTTCTTT. Its translation is CACQDAETGRTEAFF.